This TCR beta chain was profiled in a study of CXCR3-negative and CXCR3-positive naive CD8 T cells. Whole-study results and caveats: TRB CDR3s of CXCR3-positive naive cells were more hydrophobic than those of CXCR3-negative naive cells.

Each TRB cDNA library was prepared by 5' RACE (with UMI labels). For each CDR3 protein, TCRdb gives one entry from its re-call of the 5' RACE reads, without DNA. The sample table sets out about 120,000 distinct CDR3 sequences. As concerns this clonotype: The antigen remains unidentified.

The sequencing input was naive CXCR3+ CD8+ T cells from blood. Subset of the sample: CD45RO-CCR7+CD27+CD95- naive CD8+ T cells expressing CXCR3 (TNR3+). The clonotype comes from a human donor in good health. Some clones in this sample may be carry-over from other donors' samples.

The CDR3: CASSPGSAEAFF. The rearrangement links TRBV5-6 to TRBJ1-1; the TCRdb D gene call, TRBD1, has no DNA to confirm it. This CDR3 is built from 12 residues. Germline V gene lookup returns CDR1 SGHDT and CDR2 YYEEEE.